This T cell receptor (beta chain) was recorded in a study of cytomegalovirus exposure and HLA in healthy donors. About this clone itself: Its antigen remains unidentified.

Likely unrecorded immune exposures existed in these nominally healthy donors. Broader study findings: Among CMV-associated TCR beta chains, most appeared HLA-restricted in a later analysis. One variant, a missense change in DCLRE1C, was linked in a later analysis to TCR beta V- and J-gene trimming.

J gave up 1 base and V 4 bases, and 9 bases lay outside the gene matches. This CDR3 region has 15 residues. The germline CDR1 and CDR2 sequences are GTSNPN and SVGIG (reference sequence). The PCR made use of 60 Vbeta and 13 Jbeta primers. Profiling relied on immunoSEQ multiplex PCR, and the TCRdb table lists in-frame clones only, not all of them. The repertoire consists of approximately 120,000 clones, with roughly 85% occurring once and the leading ten covering roughly 4%. Sequences were obtained from PBMCs. The sequence was obtained from a woman aged 40 to 50 in good health and CMV-seropositive. The chain is built from TRBV30 and TRBJ1-1, with 7 bases lining up with TRBD1. CDR3 amino acids: CAWTPPDRTNTEAFF. As DNA, the CDR3 is TGTGCCTGGACGCCTCCGGACAGGACGAACACTGAAGCTTTCTTT. Full variable domain (outside the CDR3, taken from reference TRBV30 and TRBJ1-1): SQTIHQWPATLVQPVGSPLSLECTVEGTSNPNLYWYRQAAGRGLQLLFYSVGIGQISSEVPQNLSASRPQDRQFILSSKKLLLSDSGFYLCAWTPPDRTNTEAFFGQGTRLTVV.